The rows below give T cell receptor beta chains drawn from one sample of a study of a mutant IDH1 vaccine in newly diagnosed glioma. Clones were read by immunoSEQ multiplex PCR, and TCRdb kept only the in-frame ones, dropping some. This sample yields tens of thousands of clones, of which around 87% are seen a single time; 1.3% to 1.5% belongs to the top ten. Their specific antigens are unknown. The sequences come from PBMCs, collected from a glioma patient whose treatment included an IDH1 peptide vaccine. These receptors originate from a man aged 35 to 55 with glioma. CDR3s include the opening cysteine and the closing phenylalanine or tryptophan. The order of the fields is CDR3 DNA, CDR3 protein, V gene, J gene, clone size, D gene. The D gene is left open where the match is weak. Rows may omit the clone size; those that give it use once, few, many or a size class.

TGCGCCAGCAGCTCGACTAGCGGGAGGGCCAACCCCCACGAGCAGTACTTC	CASSSTSGRANPHEQYF	TRBV5-1	TRBJ2-7	-	TRBD2
TGTGCCAGCACCCCCCTCCTGACAGGGACGAATGAAGCTTTCTTT	CASTPLLTGTNEAFF	TRBV7-9	TRBJ1-1	once	TRBD1
TGTGCCAGCAGCTACGACAGCCGGGGGAGCTACACCTTC	CASSYDSRGSYTF	TRBV7-3	TRBJ1-2	medium-sized	-
TGCGCCAGCAGCCCGGGGGGACGGGGAAACACCATATATTTT	CASSPGGRGNTIYF	TRBV5-1	TRBJ1-3	-	-
TGTGCCAGCAGTTCAACAGGGGGAACTAATGAAAAACTGTTTTTT	CASSSTGGTNEKLFF	TRBV7-6	TRBJ1-4	-	TRBD1
TGTGCCAGCAGCCAGAAGAGGGACCCCCGAAGCTCCTACGAGCAGTACTTC	CASSQKRDPRSSYEQYF	TRBV14	TRBJ2-7	-	-
TGCGCCAGCAGTCACCCACTGACGTCAAGCTCCTACAATGAGCAGTTCTTC	CASSHPLTSSSYNEQFF	TRBV23-1	TRBJ2-1	-	-
TGTGCCACCAGCAGAGTTGGAGTCGGTTACGAGCAGTACTTC	CATSRVGVGYEQYF	TRBV15	TRBJ2-7	-	-
TGTGCCAGCAGTTACTCAGGGACAGGGGCGACTGAAGCTTTCTTT	CASSYSGTGATEAFF	TRBV6-5	TRBJ1-1	few	TRBD1
TGTGCCAGCAGTTTGAGGGGCACCTCCTACGAGCAGTACTTC	CASSLRGTSYEQYF	TRBV27	TRBJ2-7	-	-
TGCAGCGGCAAGACAGCCCACTCCTACAATGAGCAGTTCTTC	CSGKTAHSYNEQFF	TRBV29-1	TRBJ2-1	few	-
TGTGCCAGTAGTCCCTGGGGTAGCGGGAGCTATAGAGATACGCAGTATTTT	CASSPWGSGSYRDTQYF	TRBV19	TRBJ2-3	-	TRBD2
TGTGCCAGCATTGTCGGGATATATAGCAATCAGCCCCAGCATTTT	CASIVGIYSNQPQHF	TRBV6-1	TRBJ1-5	-	-
TGTGCCAGCAGTTACTCGCGGCAGGGCTTAGACTATGGCTACACCTTC	CASSYSRQGLDYGYTF	TRBV6-5	TRBJ1-2	-	-
TGTGCCAGCAGCTACGGGGACAGAAAGAACACTGAAGCTTTCTTT	CASSYGDRKNTEAFF	TRBV7-2	TRBJ1-1	-	TRBD1
TGTGCCAGCAGTTTGACCAGGGTTAATCAGCCCCAGCATTTT	CASSLTRVNQPQHF	TRBV27	TRBJ1-5	-	-
TGCGCCAGCAGCTTAGGGCCGAACCTAGCGGGAGGGCCTTTAATCGGGGAGCTGTTTTTT	CASSLGPNLAGGPLIGELFF	TRBV5-1	TRBJ2-2	-	TRBD2
TGCAGCGAAAACAGGGGAGTTAACACTGAAGCTTTCTTT	CSENRGVNTEAFF	TRBV29-1	TRBJ1-1	-	TRBD1
TGCGCCAGCAACCGACAGGGAGCGAACACTGAAGCTTTCTTT	CASNRQGANTEAFF	TRBV5-1	TRBJ1-1	-	TRBD1
TGTGCCAGTAGTATAATTTTAGGCACTGTGGACACTGAAGCTTTCTTT	CASSIILGTVDTEAFF	TRBV19	TRBJ1-1	-	-
TGTGCCAGTTTAGCGGGGGCCAGCTCCTACAATGAGCAGTTCTTC	CASLAGASSYNEQFF	TRBV10-3	TRBJ2-1	-	TRBD2
TGTGCCAGCAGCATTGAAGGAGGACTAGCTATAACAGATACGCAGTATTTT	CASSIEGGLAITDTQYF	TRBV9	TRBJ2-3	-	TRBD2
TGTGCCAGCAGCCGCAGTCTTAGCTCCTACGAGCAGTACTTC	CASSRSLSSYEQYF	TRBV9	TRBJ2-7	-	-
TGTGCCAGCAGCTTAGGACAGGATCGCCAGCCCCAGCATTTT	CASSLGQDRQPQHF	TRBV7-9	TRBJ1-5	-	-
TGTGCCAGCAGGGGGGCGGACAGAGGCACCGGGGAGCTGTTTTTT	CASRGADRGTGELFF	TRBV5-5	TRBJ2-2	-	-
TGTGCCAGCAGCTTCCGCGGTAGCGGGAACCACGAGCAGTACTTC	CASSFRGSGNHEQYF	TRBV5-6	TRBJ2-7	-	TRBD2
TGCGCCAGCGCAAGGACCAGGGGGGCCTTAGGTGAAAAACTGTTTTTT	CASARTRGALGEKLFF	TRBV4-3	TRBJ1-4	-	TRBD1
TGCGCCAGCAGCTTGGGGGACAGGTTCTCCTACGAGCAGTACTTC	CASSLGDRFSYEQYF	TRBV5-1	TRBJ2-7	-	TRBD1
TGTGCCAGCAGCCTCGGACTAGCGGATACCCAAGAGACCCAGTACTTC	CASSLGLADTQETQYF	TRBV5-8	TRBJ2-5	-	TRBD2
TGTGCCAGCAGCCTCCGGGACAGGATCCCTGGGGAGCTGTTTTTT	CASSLRDRIPGELFF	TRBV2	TRBJ2-2	-	TRBD1
TGTGCCACCAGCAGAACTAGCGGGAGGGACGAGCAGTACTTC	CATSRTSGRDEQYF	TRBV15	TRBJ2-7	-	TRBD2
TGTGCCAGCAGCTTGGCGGGCTCCGAGCCGATCTGGGAAAAACTGTTTTTT	CASSLAGSEPIWEKLFF	TRBV5-8	TRBJ1-4	-	-
TGTGCCAGTAGTATAGGGAACATCTACACAGATACGCAGTATTTT	CASSIGNIYTDTQYF	TRBV19	TRBJ2-3	-	-
TGTGCCAGCAGTTATCGGACAGGGTCTATGGGCTACACCTTC	CASSYRTGSMGYTF	TRBV6-6	TRBJ1-2	few	TRBD1
TGCGCCAGCAGCCGCGGACAAGCAACAACTAATGAAAAACTGTTTTTT	CASSRGQATTNEKLFF	TRBV4-1	TRBJ1-4	-	-
TGTGCCATCGCCCAGGGAGGGCAAGAGACCCAGTACTTC	CAIAQGGQETQYF	TRBV10-3	TRBJ2-5	-	TRBD2
TGTGCCAGCAGCCTGACAGGGGGAAAGGATGAGCAGTTCTTC	CASSLTGGKDEQFF	TRBV6-5	TRBJ2-1	-	TRBD1